The table lists the clone carrying this T cell receptor beta chain with a few counts. Its matching antigen is unknown. The data belong to a study of T cells after yellow fever vaccination. Across the study: SMART-Seq v4 Ultra Low Input served to prepare low-cell-number fractions.

Study-level results: Weaker, the secondary response had a peak occurring faster, on day 5 versus 15.

UMIs were added to TCR cDNA along with a universal primer site when it was made by 5'RACE template switching. One entry per CDR3 protein results from TCRdb running MiXCR on the 5' RACE reads. The sample consists of around 550,000 distinct CDR3 sequences, over 15% of them appearing once. The sequencing here drew on PBMCs, taken 15 days after the yellow fever booster vaccination. This sequence was found in a man under 40 who received the YFV17D yellow fever vaccine.

CDR3 loop: CSARDPTLQRNTLAPKQFF. DNA for the CDR3: TGCAGTGCTAGAGATCCCACCTTACAGAGAAATACACTTGCACCCAAGCAGTTCTTC. The chain employs TRBV20-1 and TRBJ2-1; D gene ambiguous. The germline V gene encodes CDR1 DFQATT and CDR2 SNEGSKA (reference sequence). V was pared by 0 bases and J by 11 bases, with 32 bases between. The length of the CDR3 is 19 residues.